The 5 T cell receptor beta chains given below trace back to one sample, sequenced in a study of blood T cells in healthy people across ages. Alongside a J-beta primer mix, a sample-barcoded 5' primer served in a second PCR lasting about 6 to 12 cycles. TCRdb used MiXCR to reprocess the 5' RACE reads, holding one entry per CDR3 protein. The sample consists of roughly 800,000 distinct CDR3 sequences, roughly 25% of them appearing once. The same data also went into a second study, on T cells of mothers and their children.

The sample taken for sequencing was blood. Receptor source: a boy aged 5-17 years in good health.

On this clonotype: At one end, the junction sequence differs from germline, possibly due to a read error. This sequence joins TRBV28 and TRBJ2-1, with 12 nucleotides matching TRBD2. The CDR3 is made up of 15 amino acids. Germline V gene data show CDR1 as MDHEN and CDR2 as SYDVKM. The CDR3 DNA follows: TGTGCCAGCAGTCCAGGACTAGCGGGATCCGATGAGCAGTCCTTC. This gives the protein CASSPGLAGSDEQSF.

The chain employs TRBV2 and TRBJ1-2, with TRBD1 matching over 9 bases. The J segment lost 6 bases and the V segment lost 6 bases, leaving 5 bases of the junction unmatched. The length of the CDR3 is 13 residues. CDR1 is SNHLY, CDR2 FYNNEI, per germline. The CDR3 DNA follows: TGTGCCAGCAGCCGGGACAGGGTGGATGGCTACACCTTC. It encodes CASSRDRVDGYTF.

The CDR3 loop is CASSQERLPTDTQYF. The CDR3 nucleotides are TGTGCCAGCAGCCAAGAACGGCTTCCCACAGATACGCAGTATTTT. The V call is TRBV3-1, the J call TRBJ2-3; no firm D call. CDR1 and CDR2 from the germline V gene are LGHDT and YNNKEL (reference sequence). Trimming pared 0 bases from V and 2 bases from J, leaving 9 bases between. The CDR3 totals 15 residues.

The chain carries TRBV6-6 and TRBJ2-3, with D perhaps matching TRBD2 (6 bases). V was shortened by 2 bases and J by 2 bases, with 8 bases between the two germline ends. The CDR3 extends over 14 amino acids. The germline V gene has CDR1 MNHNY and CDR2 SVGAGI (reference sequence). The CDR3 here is CASSYKRVTDTQYF. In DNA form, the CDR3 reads TGTGCCAGCAGTTACAAGCGGGTCACAGATACGCAGTATTTT.

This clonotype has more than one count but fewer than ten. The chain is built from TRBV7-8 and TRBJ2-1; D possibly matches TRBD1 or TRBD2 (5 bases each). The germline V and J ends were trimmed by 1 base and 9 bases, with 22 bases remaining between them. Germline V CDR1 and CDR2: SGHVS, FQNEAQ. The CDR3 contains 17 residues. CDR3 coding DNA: TGTGCCAGCAGCTTAGTTGTCCGGGACCAAATCTTGGGTGAGCAGTTCTTC. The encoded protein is CASSLVVRDQILGEQFF. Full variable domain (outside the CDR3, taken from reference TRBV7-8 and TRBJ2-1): GAGVSQSPRYKVAKRGQDVALRCDPISGHVSLFWYQQALGQGPEFLTYFQNEAQLDKSGLPSDRFFAERPEGSVSTLKIQRTQQEDSAVYLCASSLVVRDQILGEQFFGPGTRLTVL.